The T cell receptor (beta chain) under discussion was sequenced for a study of control samples from healthy donors and cancer patients. Method: immunoSEQ multiplex PCR; TCRdb's copy keeps in-frame clones and lacks some. Of around 150,000 clones in the sample, roughly 94% were seen once. Germline CDR1 and CDR2: WSHSY and SAAADI. Germline trimming cut 6 bases from V and 5 bases from J; bases unmatched to any gene: 10. CDR3 length: 15 residues. This sequence was found in a man in his 60s with colorectal cancer. Sequencing was performed on PBMCs. V and J are TRBV10-2 and TRBJ2-5; 9 bases agree with TRBD1. Written as DNA, the CDR3 is TGCGCCAGCAGCAATGGACAGGGGAGAGTGGAGACCCAGTACTTC. This sequence encodes CASSNGQGRVETQYF.